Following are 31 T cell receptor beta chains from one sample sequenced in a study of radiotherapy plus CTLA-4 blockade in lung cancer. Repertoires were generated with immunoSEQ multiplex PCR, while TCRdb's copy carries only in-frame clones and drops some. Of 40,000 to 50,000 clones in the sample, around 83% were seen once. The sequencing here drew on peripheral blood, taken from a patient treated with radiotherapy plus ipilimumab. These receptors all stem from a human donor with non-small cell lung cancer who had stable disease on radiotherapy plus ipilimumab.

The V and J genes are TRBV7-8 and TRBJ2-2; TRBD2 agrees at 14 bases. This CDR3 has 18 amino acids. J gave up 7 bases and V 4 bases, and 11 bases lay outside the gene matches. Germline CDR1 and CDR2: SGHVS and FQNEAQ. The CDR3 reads CASSSTRLAGGPVGELFF. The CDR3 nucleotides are TGTGCCAGCAGCTCAACACGACTAGCGGGAGGGCCGGTCGGGGAGCTGTTTTTT.

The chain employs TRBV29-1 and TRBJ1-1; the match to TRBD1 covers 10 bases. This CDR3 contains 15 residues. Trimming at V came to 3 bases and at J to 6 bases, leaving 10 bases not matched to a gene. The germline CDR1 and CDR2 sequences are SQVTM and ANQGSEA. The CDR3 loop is CSVDGTGAGLAEAFF. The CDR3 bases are TGCAGCGTTGACGGGACAGGGGCCGGTTTGGCTGAAGCTTTCTTT.

CDR3 in amino acids: CASSVGAISTDTQYF. Written as DNA, the CDR3 is TGTGCCAGCAGCGTAGGGGCAATTAGCACAGATACGCAGTATTTT. The V gene is TRBV9, the J gene TRBJ2-3; D is unresolved. The ends were cut back, 0 bases at V and 0 bases at J, with 8 bases in the middle. Germline lookup yields CDR1 SGDLS and CDR2 YYNGEE. There are 15 residues in the CDR3.

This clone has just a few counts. The CDR3, as DNA: TGTGCCAGCTCACCTAACCAGGGGGTAGGGAACGAGCAGTACTTC. Protein: CASSPNQGVGNEQYF. The gene calls are TRBV18 and TRBJ2-7; 7 bases line up with TRBD1. Germline CDR1 reads KGHSH; CDR2 reads LQKENI. The CDR3 sequence is 15 residues long. Losses at the gene ends were 3 bases for V and 5 bases for J; bases not matched to a gene: 10. The whole variable domain, remainder taken from reference TRBV18 and TRBJ2-7, is NAGVMQNPRHLVRRRGQEARLRCSPMKGHSHVYWYRQLPEEGLKFMVYLQKENIIDESGMPKERFSAEFPKEGPSILRIQQVVRGDSAAYFCASSPNQGVGNEQYFGPGTRLTVT.

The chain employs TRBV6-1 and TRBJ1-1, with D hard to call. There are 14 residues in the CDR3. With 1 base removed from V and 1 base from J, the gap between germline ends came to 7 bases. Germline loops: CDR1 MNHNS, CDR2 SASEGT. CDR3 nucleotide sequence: TGTGCCAGCAGTGAAGTTAACGGGAACACTGAAGCTTTCTTT. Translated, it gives CASSEVNGNTEAFF.

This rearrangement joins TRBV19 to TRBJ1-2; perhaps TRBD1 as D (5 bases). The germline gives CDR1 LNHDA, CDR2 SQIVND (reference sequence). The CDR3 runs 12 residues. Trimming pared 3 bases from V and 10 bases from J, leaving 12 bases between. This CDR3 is CASSIGWGNYTF. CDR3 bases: TGTGCCAGTAGTATTGGTTGGGGCAACTACACCTTC.

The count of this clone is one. In nucleotides, the CDR3 is TGTGCCAGCTCAACGGGACTGGACATTCAGTACTTC. Amino acids: CASSTGLDIQYF. The chain joins TRBV18 to TRBJ2-4, with D possibly TRBD2 on 6 matching bases. Per germline, CDR1 KGHSH and CDR2 LQKENI. The CDR3 length is 12 residues. V lost 5 bases and J 8 bases, leaving 10 bases between the germline ends. Combining the CDR3 with reference TRBV18 and TRBJ2-4 gives the whole variable domain NAGVMQNPRHLVRRRGQEARLRCSPMKGHSHVYWYRQLPEEGLKFMVYLQKENIIDESGMPKERFSAEFPKEGPSILRIQQVVRGDSAAYFCASSTGLDIQYFGAGTRLSVL.

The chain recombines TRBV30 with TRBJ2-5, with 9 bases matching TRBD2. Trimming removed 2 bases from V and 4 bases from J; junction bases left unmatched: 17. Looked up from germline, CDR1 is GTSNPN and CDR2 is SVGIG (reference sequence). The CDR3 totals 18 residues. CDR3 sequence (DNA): TGTGCCTGGAGTTTAGGGGGATGGGCGGGAGGGCCCTCAGAGACCCAGTACTTC. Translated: CAWSLGGWAGGPSETQYF.

In nucleotides, the CDR3 is TGCGCCAGCAGCTATACCCCCCCGGACAGGGTAAATGAGCAGTTCTTC. It encodes CASSYTPPDRVNEQFF. This chain joins TRBV4-1 and TRBJ2-1; the match to TRBD1 covers 8 bases. Per germline, CDR1 MGHRA and CDR2 YSYEKL. This CDR3 contains 16 residues. V shed 5 bases and J 7 bases; nucleotides not matched to a gene: 13.

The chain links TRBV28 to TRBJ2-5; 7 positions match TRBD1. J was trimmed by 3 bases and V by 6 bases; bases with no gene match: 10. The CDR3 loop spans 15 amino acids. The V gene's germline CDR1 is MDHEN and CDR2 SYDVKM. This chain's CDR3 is CASRPRGQPEETQYF. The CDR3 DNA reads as TGTGCCAGCAGACCCCGGGGACAGCCAGAAGAGACCCAGTACTTC.

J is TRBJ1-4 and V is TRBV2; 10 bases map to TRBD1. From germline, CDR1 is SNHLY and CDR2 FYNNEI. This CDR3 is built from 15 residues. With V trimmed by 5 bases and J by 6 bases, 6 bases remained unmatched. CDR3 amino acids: CASSQRDRGDEKLFF. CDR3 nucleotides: TGTGCCAGCAGTCAACGGGACAGGGGAGATGAAAAACTGTTTTTT.

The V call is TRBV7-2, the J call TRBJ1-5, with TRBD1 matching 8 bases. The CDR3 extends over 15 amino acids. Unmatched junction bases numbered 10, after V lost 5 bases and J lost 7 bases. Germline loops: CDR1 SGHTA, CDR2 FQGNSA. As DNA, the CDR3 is TGTGCCAGCAGCCCACAGGGGGATAGGGGCCAGCCCCAGCATTTT. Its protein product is CASSPQGDRGQPQHF.

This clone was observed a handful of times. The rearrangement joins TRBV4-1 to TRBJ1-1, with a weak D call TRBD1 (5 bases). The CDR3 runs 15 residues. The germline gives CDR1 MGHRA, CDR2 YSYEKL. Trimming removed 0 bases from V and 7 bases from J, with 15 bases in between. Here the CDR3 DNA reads TGCGCCAGCAGCCAAGATTACAGGAGTGGCCATGAAGCTTTCTTT. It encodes CASSQDYRSGHEAFF.

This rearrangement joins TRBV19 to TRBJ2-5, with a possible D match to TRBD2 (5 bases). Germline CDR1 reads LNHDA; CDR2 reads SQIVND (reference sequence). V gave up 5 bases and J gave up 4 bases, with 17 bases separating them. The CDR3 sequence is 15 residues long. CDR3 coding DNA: TGTGCCAGTAGTGAGTCGGTGGGCGGAGGAGAGACCCAGTACTTC. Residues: CASSESVGGGETQYF.

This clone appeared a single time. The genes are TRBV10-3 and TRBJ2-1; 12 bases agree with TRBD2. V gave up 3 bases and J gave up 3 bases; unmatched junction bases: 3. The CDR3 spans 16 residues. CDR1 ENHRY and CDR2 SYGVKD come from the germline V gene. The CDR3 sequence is CAISDLAGGFYNEQFF. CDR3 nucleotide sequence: TGTGCCATCAGTGACCTAGCGGGAGGGTTCTACAATGAGCAGTTCTTC.

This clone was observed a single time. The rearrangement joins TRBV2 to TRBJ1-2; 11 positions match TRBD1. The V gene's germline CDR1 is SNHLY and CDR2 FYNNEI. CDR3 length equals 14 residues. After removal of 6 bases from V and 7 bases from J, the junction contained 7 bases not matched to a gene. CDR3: CASRRTGGLGGYTF. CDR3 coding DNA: TGTGCCAGCAGACGGACAGGGGGCCTAGGTGGCTACACCTTC.

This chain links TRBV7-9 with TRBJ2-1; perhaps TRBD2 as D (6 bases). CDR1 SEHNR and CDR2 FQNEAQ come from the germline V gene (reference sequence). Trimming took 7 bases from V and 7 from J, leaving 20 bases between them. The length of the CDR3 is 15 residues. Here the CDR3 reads CASTYPGANENEQFF. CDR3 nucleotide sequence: TGTGCCAGCACCTATCCGGGAGCGAATGAAAATGAGCAGTTCTTC. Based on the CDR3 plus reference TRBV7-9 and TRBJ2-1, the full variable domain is DTGVSQNPRHKITKRGQNVTFRCDPISEHNRLYWYRQTLGQGPEFLTYFQNEAQLEKSRLLSDRFSAERPKGSFSTLEIQRTEQGDSAMYLCASTYPGANENEQFFGPGTRLTVL.

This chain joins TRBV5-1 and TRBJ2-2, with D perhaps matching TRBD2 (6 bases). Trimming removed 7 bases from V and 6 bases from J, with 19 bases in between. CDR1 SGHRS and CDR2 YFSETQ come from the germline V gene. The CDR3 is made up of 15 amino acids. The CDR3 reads CASGLSGRGAGELFF. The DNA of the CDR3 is TGCGCCAGCGGGTTAAGCGGGCGAGGGGCCGGGGAGCTGTTTTTT.

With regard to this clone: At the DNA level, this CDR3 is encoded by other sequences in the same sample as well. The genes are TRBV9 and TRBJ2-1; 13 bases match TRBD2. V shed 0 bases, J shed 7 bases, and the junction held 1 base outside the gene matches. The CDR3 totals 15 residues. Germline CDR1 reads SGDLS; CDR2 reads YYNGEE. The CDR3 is CASSVGTSGSNEQFF. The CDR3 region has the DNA TGTGCCAGCAGCGTAGGGACTAGCGGGAGTAATGAGCAGTTCTTC.

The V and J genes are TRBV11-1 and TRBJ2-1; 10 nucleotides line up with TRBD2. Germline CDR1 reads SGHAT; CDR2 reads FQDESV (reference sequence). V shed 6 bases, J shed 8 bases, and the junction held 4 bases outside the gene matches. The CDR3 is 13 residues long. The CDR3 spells CASRSSGSHEQFF. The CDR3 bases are TGTGCCAGCAGATCTAGCGGGAGCCATGAGCAGTTCTTC.

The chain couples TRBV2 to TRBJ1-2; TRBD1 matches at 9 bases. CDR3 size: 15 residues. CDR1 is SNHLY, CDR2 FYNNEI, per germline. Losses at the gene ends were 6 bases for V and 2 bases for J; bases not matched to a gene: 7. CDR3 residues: CASSPTGGQNYGYTF. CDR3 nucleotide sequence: TGTGCCAGCAGCCCCACAGGGGGCCAGAACTATGGCTACACCTTC.

The CDR3 sequence: CASSLAGSFYNEQFF. CDR3 nucleotides: TGTGCCAGCAGCTTGGCGGGGAGCTTCTACAATGAGCAGTTCTTC. This sequence joins TRBV5-6 and TRBJ2-1; the D gene is possibly TRBD2 (5 bases). V lost 0 bases to trimming and J lost 3 bases, with 10 bases between them. This CDR3 is built from 15 residues. CDR1 is SGHDT, CDR2 YYEEEE, per germline.

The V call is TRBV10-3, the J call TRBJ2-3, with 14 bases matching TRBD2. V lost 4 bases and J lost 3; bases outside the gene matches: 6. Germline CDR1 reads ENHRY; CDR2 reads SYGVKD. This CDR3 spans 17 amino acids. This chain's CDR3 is CAISGGTSGSGTDTQYF. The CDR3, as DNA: TGTGCCATCAGTGGAGGGACTAGCGGGAGTGGGACAGATACGCAGTATTTT.

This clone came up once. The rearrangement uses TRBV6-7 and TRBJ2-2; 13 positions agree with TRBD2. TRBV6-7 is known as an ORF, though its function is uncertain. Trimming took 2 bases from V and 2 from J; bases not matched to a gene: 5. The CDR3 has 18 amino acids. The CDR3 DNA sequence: TGTGCCAGCAGTTACCTGGGACTAGCGGGACTCAACACCGGGGAGCTGTTTTTT. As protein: CASSYLGLAGLNTGELFF.

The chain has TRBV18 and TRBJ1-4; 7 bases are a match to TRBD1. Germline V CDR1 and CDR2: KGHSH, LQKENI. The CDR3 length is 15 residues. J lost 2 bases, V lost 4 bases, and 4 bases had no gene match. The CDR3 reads CASSQGAGTNEKLFF. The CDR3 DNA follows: TGTGCCAGCTCACAGGGGGCTGGGACTAATGAAAAACTGTTTTTT.

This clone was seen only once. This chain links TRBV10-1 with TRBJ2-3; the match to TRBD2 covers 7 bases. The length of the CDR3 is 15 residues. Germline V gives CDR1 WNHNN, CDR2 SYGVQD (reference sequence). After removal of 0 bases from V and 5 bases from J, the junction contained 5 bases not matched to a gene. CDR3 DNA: TGCGCCAGCAGTGAGTCGGCGGGAGCGGGAGATACGCAGTATTTT. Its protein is CASSESAGAGDTQYF.

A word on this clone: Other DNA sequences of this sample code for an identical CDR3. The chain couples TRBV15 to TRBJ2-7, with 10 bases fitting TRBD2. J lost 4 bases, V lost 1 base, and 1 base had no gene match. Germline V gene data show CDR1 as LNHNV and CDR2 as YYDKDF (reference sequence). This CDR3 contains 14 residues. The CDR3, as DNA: TGTGCCACCAGCAGAGGGACTAGCGGTTACGAGCAGTACTTC. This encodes CATSRGTSGYEQYF.

Written as DNA, the CDR3 is TGTGCCAGCAGTTTTGGGGGGCAAGAGACCCAGTACTTC. As protein: CASSFGGQETQYF. The chain employs TRBV28 and TRBJ2-5; D may be TRBD2 (6 bases). V gave up 3 bases and J gave up 2 bases, with 7 bases separating them. CDR3 length: 13 residues. Germline CDR1 reads MDHEN; CDR2 reads SYDVKM.

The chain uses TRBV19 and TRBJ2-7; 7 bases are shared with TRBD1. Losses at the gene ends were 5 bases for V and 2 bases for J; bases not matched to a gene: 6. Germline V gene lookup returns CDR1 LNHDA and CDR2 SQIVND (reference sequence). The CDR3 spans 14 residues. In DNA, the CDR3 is TGTGCCAGTAGTTTCCGGGACAGCACCTACGAGCAGTACTTC. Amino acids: CASSFRDSTYEQYF.

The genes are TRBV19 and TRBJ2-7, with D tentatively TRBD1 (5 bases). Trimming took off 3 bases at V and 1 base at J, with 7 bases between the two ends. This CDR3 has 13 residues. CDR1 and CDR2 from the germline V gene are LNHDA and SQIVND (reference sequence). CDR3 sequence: CASSMGQSYEQYF. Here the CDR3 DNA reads TGTGCCAGTAGTATGGGGCAGTCCTACGAGCAGTACTTC.

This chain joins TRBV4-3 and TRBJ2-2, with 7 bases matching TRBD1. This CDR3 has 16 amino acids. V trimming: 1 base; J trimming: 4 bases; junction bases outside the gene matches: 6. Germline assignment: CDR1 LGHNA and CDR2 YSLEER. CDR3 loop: CASSQVPTGSTGELFF. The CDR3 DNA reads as TGCGCCAGCAGCCAAGTCCCGACAGGGTCCACCGGGGAGCTGTTTTTT.